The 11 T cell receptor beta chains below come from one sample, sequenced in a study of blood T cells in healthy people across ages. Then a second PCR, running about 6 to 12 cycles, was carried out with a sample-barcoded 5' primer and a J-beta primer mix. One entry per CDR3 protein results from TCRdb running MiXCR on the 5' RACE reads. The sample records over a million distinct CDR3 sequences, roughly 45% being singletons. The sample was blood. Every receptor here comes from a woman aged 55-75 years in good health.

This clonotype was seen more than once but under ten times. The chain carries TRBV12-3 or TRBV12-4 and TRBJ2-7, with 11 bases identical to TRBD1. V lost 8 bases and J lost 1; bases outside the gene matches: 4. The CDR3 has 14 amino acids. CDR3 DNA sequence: TGTGCCAGCGGGAGGGACAGGGGGTCCTACGAGCAGTACTTC. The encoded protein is CASGRDRGSYEQYF.

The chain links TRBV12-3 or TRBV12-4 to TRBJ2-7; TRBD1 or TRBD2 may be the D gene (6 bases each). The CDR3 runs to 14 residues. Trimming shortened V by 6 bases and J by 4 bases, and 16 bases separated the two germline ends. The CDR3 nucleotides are TGTGCCAGCAGCCCGACCGGGGGCCCATACGAGCAGTACTTC. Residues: CASSPTGGPYEQYF.

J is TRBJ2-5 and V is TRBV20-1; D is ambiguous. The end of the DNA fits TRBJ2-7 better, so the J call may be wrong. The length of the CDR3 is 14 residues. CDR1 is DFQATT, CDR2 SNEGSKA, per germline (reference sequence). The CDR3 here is CSARGEQITYEQYF. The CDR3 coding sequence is TGCAGTGCTAGGGGCGAGCAAATAACCTACGAGCAGTACTTC.

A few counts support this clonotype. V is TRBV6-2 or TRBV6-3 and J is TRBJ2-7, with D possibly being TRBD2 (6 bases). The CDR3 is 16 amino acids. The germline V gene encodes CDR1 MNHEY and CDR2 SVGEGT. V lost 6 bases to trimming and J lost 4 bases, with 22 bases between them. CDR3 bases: TGTGCCAGCAGCACCTTTATACCCGGGAGCGGGTACGAGCAGTACTTC. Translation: CASSTFIPGSGYEQYF.

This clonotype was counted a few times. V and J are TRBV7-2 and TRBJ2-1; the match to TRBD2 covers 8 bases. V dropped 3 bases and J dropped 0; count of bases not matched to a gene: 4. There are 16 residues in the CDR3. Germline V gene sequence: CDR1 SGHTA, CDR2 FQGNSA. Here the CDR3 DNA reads TGTGCCAGCAGCTTCGTTAGCGGGACCTCCTACAATGAGCAGTTCTTC. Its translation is CASSFVSGTSYNEQFF.

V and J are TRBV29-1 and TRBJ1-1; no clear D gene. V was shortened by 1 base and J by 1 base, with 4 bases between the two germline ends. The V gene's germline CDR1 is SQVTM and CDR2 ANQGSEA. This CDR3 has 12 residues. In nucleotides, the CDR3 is TGCAGCGTTGAAGCTAGGAACACTGAAGCTTTCTTT. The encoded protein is CSVEARNTEAFF.

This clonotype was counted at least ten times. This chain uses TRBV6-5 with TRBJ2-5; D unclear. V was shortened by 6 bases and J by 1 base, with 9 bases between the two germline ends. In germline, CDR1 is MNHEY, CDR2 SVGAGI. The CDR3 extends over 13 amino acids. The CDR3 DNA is TGTGCCAGCAGCTCGAGCGTCCAAGAGACCCAGTACTTC. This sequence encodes CASSSSVQETQYF.

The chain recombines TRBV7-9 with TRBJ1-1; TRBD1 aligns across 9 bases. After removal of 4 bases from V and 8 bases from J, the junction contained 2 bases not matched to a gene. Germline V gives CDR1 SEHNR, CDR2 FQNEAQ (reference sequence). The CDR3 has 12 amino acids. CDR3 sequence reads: CASSSGQGEAFF. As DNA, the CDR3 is TGTGCCAGCAGCTCAGGACAGGGGGAAGCTTTCTTT.

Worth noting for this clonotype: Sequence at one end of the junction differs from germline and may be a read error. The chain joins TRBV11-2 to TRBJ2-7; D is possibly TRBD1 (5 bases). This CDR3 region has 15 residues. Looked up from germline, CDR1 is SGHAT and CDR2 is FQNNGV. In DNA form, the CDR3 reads TGTGCCTGCAGCCCCCCTGGGGCCTTTTACAATGAGCAGTACTTC. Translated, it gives CACSPPGAFYNEQYF. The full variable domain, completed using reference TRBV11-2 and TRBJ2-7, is EAGVAQSPRYKIIEKRQSVAFWCNPISGHATLYWYQQILGQGPKLLIQFQNNGVVDDSQLPKDRFSAERLKGVDSTLKIQPAKLEDSAVYLCACSPPGAFYNEQYFGPGTRLTVT.

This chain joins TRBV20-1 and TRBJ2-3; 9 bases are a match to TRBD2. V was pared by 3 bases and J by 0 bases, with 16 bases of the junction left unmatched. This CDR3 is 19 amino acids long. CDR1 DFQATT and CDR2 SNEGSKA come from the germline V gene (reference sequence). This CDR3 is CSARGTGLADTSSTDTQYF. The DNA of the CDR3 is TGCAGTGCTAGGGGAACGGGACTAGCCGATACTTCTAGCACAGATACGCAGTATTTT.

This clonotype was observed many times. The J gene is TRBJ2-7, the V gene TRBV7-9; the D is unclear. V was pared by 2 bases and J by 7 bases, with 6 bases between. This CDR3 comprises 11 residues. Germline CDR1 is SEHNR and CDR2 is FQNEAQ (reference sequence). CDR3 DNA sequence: TGTGCCAGCAGCTTATCGGAGGAGCAGTACTTC. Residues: CASSLSEEQYF.